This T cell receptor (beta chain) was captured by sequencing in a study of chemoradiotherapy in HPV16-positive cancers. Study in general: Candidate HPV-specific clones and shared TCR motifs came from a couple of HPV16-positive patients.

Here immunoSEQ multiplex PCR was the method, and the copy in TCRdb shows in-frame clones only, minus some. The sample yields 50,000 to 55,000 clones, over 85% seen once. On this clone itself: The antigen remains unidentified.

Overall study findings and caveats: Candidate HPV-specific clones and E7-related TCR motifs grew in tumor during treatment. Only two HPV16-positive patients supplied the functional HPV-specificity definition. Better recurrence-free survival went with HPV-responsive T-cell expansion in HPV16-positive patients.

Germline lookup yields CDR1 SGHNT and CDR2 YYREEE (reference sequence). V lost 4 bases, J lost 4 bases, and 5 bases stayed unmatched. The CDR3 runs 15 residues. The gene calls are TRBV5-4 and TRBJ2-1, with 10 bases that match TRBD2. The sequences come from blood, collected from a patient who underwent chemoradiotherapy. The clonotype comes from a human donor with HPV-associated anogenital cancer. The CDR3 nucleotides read TGTGCCAGCAGCGTTGCTAGCGGGGGTTACAATGAGCAGTTCTTC. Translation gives CASSVASGGYNEQFF.